This entry features one T cell receptor (beta chain) sequence. The antigen remains unidentified. This specimen comes from a study of CD8+ T cells in alopecia areata. The V end was cut by 2 bases, the J end by 3 bases, with 7 bases between. This CDR3 region has 13 residues. The germline gives CDR1 SGHTA, CDR2 FQGTGA. Treatment: oral pan-JAK inhibitor, 5-10 mg twice daily. The study's findings and limits: Many expanded lesional clones remained in scalp and blood on tofacitinib.

Once RNA had been extracted, it was reverse transcribed into cDNA to act as the sequencing template. Assay: immunoSEQ multiplex PCR; the TCRdb copy retains only in-frame clones and omits some. The sample has 150,000 to 200,000 clones, 55% to 75% seen once; the top ten hold approximately 0.91%. Sample: CD4+ T cells sorted from blood, taken at week 4, from a patient treated with tofacitinib. This chain connects TRBV7-3 to TRBJ1-1; D is unclear. This TCR was sampled from a human donor with alopecia areata. CDR3 sequence (DNA): TGTGCCAGCAGCTTATATAGGGACACTGAAGCTTTCTTT. Translation: CASSLYRDTEAFF.